The 14 T cell receptor beta chains presented below share a single source sample, sequenced in a study of blood T cells in healthy people across ages. A sample-barcoded 5' primer and a J-beta primer mix were used in a second PCR of about 6 to 11 cycles. One entry per CDR3 protein, called by TCRdb with MiXCR from the 5' RACE reads. The table includes 1 million or so distinct CDR3 sequences, 40% to 55% detected once. Sequencing was performed on blood. All receptors come from a woman in her sixties in good health.

This chain joins TRBV6-6 and TRBJ2-7; 8 nucleotides line up with TRBD1. Per the germline V gene, CDR1 is MNHNY and CDR2 is SVGAGI (reference sequence). V shed 7 bases, J shed 1 base, and the junction held 6 bases outside the gene matches. The CDR3 spans 14 residues. CDR3 coding DNA: TGTGCCAGCAACCCGACAGGGGTGTCCTACGAGCAGTACTTC. Protein sequence: CASNPTGVSYEQYF.

The chain carries TRBV10-3 and TRBJ2-7; 7 bases fit TRBD1. This CDR3 spans 15 amino acids. J gave up 4 bases and V 4 bases, and 10 bases lay outside the gene matches. Per germline, CDR1 ENHRY and CDR2 SYGVKD. The CDR3 coding sequence is TGTGCCATCAGTGGAAGACAGGGCGGTAGTTACGAGCAGTACTTC. It codes for CAISGRQGGSYEQYF.

V and J are TRBV12-3 or TRBV12-4 and TRBJ2-3, with TRBD2 identical over 10 bases. The V segment lost 8 bases and the J segment 10 bases; nucleotides outside the gene matches: 9. There are 13 residues in the CDR3. The CDR3 coding sequence is TGTGCCAGCGGCAGAGGGAGCGGGGGGGCGCAGTATTTT. This gives the protein CASGRGSGGAQYF.

Only a few counts were recorded for this clonotype. The rearrangement uses TRBV15 and TRBJ2-3, with D perhaps matching TRBD1 (5 bases). The CDR3 contains 14 residues. Trimming took 0 bases from V and 7 from J, leaving 11 bases between them. Germline V lookup: CDR1 LNHNV, CDR2 YYDKDF (reference sequence). Written as DNA, the CDR3 is TGTGCCACCAGCAGAGAGGTGGGGCGGAATACGCAGTATTTT. Protein: CATSREVGRNTQYF.

This chain uses TRBV28 with TRBJ2-3; TRBD1 agrees at 7 bases. The V and J ends lost 3 bases and 1 base, in that order; junction bases with no gene match: 4. Germline V CDR1 and CDR2: MDHEN, SYDVKM. The CDR3 loop spans 15 amino acids. The CDR3 DNA follows: TGTGCCAGCAGTTTTGGAGGACAGGGCACAGATACGCAGTATTTT. It is translated as CASSFGGQGTDTQYF.

The V and J genes are TRBV6-1 and TRBJ2-4; no reliable D call. The germline V and J ends were trimmed by 1 base and 15 bases, with 10 bases remaining between them. The CDR3 extends over 11 amino acids. Germline loops: CDR1 MNHNS, CDR2 SASEGT. The CDR3 reads CASSEVKIRYF. Written as DNA, the CDR3 is TGTGCCAGCAGTGAAGTCAAGATAAGGTACTTC.

A note on this clonotype: This could be a read error, since a much larger clone is one nucleotide away. The V gene is TRBV29-1, the J gene TRBJ2-1, with 9 bases lining up with TRBD2. The end of the DNA fits TRBJ2-7 better, so the J call may be wrong. Per the germline V gene, CDR1 is SQVTM and CDR2 is ANQGSEA. CDR3 length: 17 amino acids. The CDR3 loop is CSVAQRASGTFYNEQYF. Written as DNA, the CDR3 is TGCAGCGTTGCCCAGAGGGCTAGCGGGACGTTCTACAATGAGCAGTACTTC.

The rearrangement links TRBV25-1 to TRBJ2-7; D is possibly TRBD1 (5 bases). Trimming stripped 8 bases from V and 3 bases from J, with 8 bases between. Germline CDR1 is MGHDK and CDR2 is SYGVNS. The CDR3 loop spans 11 amino acids. The CDR3, as DNA: TGTGCCAGCCACACAGGCTACGAGCAGTACTTC. This gives the protein CASHTGYEQYF.

This clonotype has just one count. The rearrangement links TRBV3-1 to TRBJ1-5, with D unresolved. V was shortened by 2 bases and J by 3 bases, with 11 bases between the two germline ends. The CDR3 totals 15 residues. CDR1 LGHDT and CDR2 YNNKEL come from the germline V gene (reference sequence). DNA for the CDR3: TGTGCCAGCAGCCAATACTGGGATAACAATCAGCCCCAGCATTTT. Residues: CASSQYWDNNQPQHF.

The V and J genes are TRBV11-2 and TRBJ2-5; D may be TRBD1 or TRBD2 (5 bases each). The CDR3 consists of 16 residues. Trimming cost V 5 bases and J 5 bases, with 21 bases left between them. Germline V CDR1 and CDR2: SGHAT, FQNNGV. This chain's CDR3 is CASSPGTQGVRETQYF. CDR3 coding DNA: TGTGCCAGCAGCCCAGGAACCCAGGGAGTTCGGGAGACCCAGTACTTC.

This rearrangement joins TRBV27 to TRBJ1-5, with TRBD1 identical over 10 bases. V lost 5 bases, J lost 9 bases, and 10 bases stayed unmatched. Per the germline V gene, CDR1 is MNHEY and CDR2 is SMNVEV (reference sequence). The CDR3 extends over 15 amino acids. The DNA for the CDR3 is TGTGCCAGCAGTCCGACCGGGACAGGGGTCTGGCCCCAGCATTTT. Amino acid sequence: CASSPTGTGVWPQHF.

CDR3 sequence reads: CASSRTSGNTGELFF. CDR3 DNA sequence: TGTGCCAGCAGCCGGACTAGCGGAAACACCGGGGAGCTGTTTTTT. V gene TRBV7-3 combines with J gene TRBJ2-2; 10 nucleotides agree with TRBD2. Germline V gives CDR1 SGHTA, CDR2 FQGTGA. The V and J ends lost 5 bases and 2 bases, in that order; junction bases with no gene match: 2. The CDR3 has 15 residues.

About this clonotype itself: Sequence at one end of the junction differs from germline and may be a read error. The chain uses TRBV9 and TRBJ1-2; TRBD1 is a possible D gene (6 bases). The CDR3 is 14 residues long. Germline CDR1 is SGDLS and CDR2 is YYNGEE. For the CDR3, the DNA is TGTGCCGGCAGCGTAGACGGGACACTTCAAGGCTACACCTTC. This gives the protein CAGSVDGTLQGYTF. Full variable domain (rest looked up from reference TRBV9 and TRBJ1-2): DSGVTQTPKHLITATGQRVTLRCSPRSGDLSVYWYQQSLDQGLQFLIQYYNGEERAKGNILERFSAQQFPDLHSELNLSSLELGDSALYFCAGSVDGTLQGYTFGSGTRLTVV.

This chain links TRBV12-3 or TRBV12-4 with TRBJ2-7, with unresolved D. The J call may be mistaken, given a closer DNA end match to TRBJ2-5. The CDR3 has 14 residues. The CDR3 region is CASSPRNPRGTQYF. In DNA, the CDR3 is TGTGCCAGCAGCCCCCGGAATCCAAGAGGGACCCAGTACTTC.